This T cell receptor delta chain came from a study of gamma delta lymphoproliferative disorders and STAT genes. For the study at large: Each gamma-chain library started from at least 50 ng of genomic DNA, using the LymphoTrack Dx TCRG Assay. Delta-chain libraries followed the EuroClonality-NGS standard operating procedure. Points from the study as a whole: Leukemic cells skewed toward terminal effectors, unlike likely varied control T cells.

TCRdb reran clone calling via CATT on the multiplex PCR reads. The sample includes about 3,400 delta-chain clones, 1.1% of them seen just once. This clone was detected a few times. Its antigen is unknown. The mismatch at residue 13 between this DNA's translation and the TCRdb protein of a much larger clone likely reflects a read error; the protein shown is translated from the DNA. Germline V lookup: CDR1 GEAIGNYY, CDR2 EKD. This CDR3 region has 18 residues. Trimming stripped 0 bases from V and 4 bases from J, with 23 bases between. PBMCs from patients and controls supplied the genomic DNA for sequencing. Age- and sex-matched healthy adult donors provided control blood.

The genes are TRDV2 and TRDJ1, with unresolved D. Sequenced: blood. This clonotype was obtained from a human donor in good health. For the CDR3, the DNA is TGTGCCTGTGACACCCTGCCGGGTGGGCAGAAAGTGGTCGATAAACTCATCTTT. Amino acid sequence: CACDTLPGGQKVVDKLIF.